Given below is one TCR beta chain in context. The antigen remains unidentified. The read terminates 3 residues ahead of where the CDR3 ends, so the germline J gene completes it. This record belongs to a study of Tregs in tolerant kidney transplant recipients. Germline CDR1 reads SNHLY; CDR2 reads FYNNEI. Losses at the gene ends were 2 bases for V and 7 bases for J; bases not matched to a gene: 7. The length of the CDR3 is 14 residues. Here immunoSEQ multiplex PCR was the method, and the copy in TCRdb shows in-frame clones only, minus some. The sample totals approximately 31,000 clones. Thawed PBMCs were FACS-sorted into unstimulated CD4+CD25+CD127- regulatory T cells, CD4+CD25- non-regulatory cells, CD4 and CD8 cells. Study findings and constraints: For some patients, primers changed over time, blocking nucleotide-level comparison. Tolerant patients' donor-specific Tregs expanded beyond overall Tregs, suggesting antigen-driven growth. Activated donor B cell expansion appeared to reveal the most relevant donor-specific TCRbeta repertoire.

This receptor was identified in a human donor who received a combined kidney and bone marrow transplant. Sequenced here: CD8+ T cells from blood, sampled before the transplant. The chain has TRBV2 and TRBJ1-2, with 7 bases identical to TRBD1. Here the CDR3 reads CASSELRQGGGYTF. The part of the CDR3 DNA that was read is TGTGCCAGCAGTGAATTAAGGCAGGGGGGTGGC.